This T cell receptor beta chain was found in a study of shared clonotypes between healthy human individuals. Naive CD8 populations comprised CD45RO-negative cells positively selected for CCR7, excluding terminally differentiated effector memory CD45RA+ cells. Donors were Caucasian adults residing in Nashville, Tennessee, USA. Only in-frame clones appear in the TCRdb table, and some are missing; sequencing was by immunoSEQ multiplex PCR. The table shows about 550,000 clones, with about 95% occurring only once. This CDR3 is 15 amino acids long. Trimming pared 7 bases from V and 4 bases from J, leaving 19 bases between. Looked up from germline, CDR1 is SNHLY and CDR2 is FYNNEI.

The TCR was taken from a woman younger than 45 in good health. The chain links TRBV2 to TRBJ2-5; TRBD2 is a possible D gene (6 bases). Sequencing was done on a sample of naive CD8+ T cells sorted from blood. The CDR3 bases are TGTGCCAGCACTTCGGGACTTTCCATGGGAGAGACCCAGTACTTC. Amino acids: CASTSGLSMGETQYF.